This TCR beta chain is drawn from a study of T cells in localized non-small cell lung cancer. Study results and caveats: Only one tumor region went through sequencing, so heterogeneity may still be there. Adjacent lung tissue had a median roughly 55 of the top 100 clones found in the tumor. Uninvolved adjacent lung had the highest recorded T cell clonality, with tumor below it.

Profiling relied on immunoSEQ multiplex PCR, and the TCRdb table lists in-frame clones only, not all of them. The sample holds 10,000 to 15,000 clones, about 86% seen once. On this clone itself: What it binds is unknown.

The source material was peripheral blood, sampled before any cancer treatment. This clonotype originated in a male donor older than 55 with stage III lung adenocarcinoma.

The CDR3 reads CASSRTGSAEAFF. The CDR3 DNA reads TGTGCCAGCAGCAGAACAGGGTCTGCTGAAGCTTTCTTT. This chain links TRBV7-8 with TRBJ1-1; perhaps TRBD1 as D (6 bases). The V gene's germline CDR1 is SGHVS and CDR2 FQNEAQ. Deletions cut 5 bases from V and 6 bases from J, with 13 bases between. The CDR3 contains 13 residues.